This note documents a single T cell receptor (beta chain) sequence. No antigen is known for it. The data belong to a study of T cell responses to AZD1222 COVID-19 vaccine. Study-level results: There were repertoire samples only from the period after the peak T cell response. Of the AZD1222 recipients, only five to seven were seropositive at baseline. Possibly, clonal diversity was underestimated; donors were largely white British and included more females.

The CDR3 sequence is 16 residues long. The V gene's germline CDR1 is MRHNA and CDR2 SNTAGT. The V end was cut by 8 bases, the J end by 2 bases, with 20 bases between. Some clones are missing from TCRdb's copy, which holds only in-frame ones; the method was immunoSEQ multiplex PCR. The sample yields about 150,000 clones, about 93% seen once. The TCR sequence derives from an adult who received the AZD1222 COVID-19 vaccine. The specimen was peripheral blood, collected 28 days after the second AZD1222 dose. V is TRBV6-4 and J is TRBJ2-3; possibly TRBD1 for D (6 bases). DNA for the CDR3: TGTGCCAGCCAATTATTTAACAGGGCTTACACAGATACGCAGTATTTT. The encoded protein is CASQLFNRAYTDTQYF.